This is a list of T cell receptor beta chains from one sample in a study of technical replicates of blood from a few donors. Clones were read by immunoSEQ multiplex PCR, and TCRdb kept only the in-frame ones, dropping some. This sample has about 84,000 clones, with around 97% found just once. Material for sequencing was T cells isolated from PBMCs. These receptors were collected from a human donor in good health. Each CDR3 is given with its conserved first and last residue. A D gene is named only where the DNA matches it firmly. The listing skips clone size in some rows; elsewhere it reads once, few, many or a size class.

clone_size	d_call	v_call	j_call	cdr3_nt	cdr3_aa
-	TRBD2	TRBV7-9	TRBJ2-1	TGTGCCAGCAGCTTAGGCCTAGCGGGAGGGAGTGAGCAGTTCTTC	CASSLGLAGGSEQFF
-	-	TRBV6-5	TRBJ2-3	TGTGCCAGCAGCCAGAGCACAGATACGCAGTATTTT	CASSQSTDTQYF
-	TRBD2	TRBV28	TRBJ2-3	TGTGCCAGCAGGGCGGCGGGAGGCCCCACAGATACGCAGTATTTT	CASRAAGGPTDTQYF
-	TRBD2	TRBV6-4	TRBJ2-2	TGTGCCAGCAGTGGACTAGCGGGGACCGGGGAGCTGTTTTTT	CASSGLAGTGELFF
-	TRBD1	TRBV4-1	TRBJ1-1	TGCGCCAGCAGCCAAACTCCGACAGGGATGAACACTGAAGCTTTCTTT	CASSQTPTGMNTEAFF
-	TRBD1	TRBV2	TRBJ1-4	TGTGCCAGCGTGGGGACAGGGCTAACTAATGAAAAACTGTTTTTT	CASVGTGLTNEKLFF
-	-	TRBV30	TRBJ1-1	TGTGCCTGGAGTCCGGTGAACACTGAAGCTTTCTTT	CAWSPVNTEAFF
-	TRBD2	TRBV5-1	TRBJ2-1	TGCGCCAGCACTATCCGCGGGGCGGGAGGATTCTACAATGAGCAGTTCTTC	CASTIRGAGGFYNEQFF
-	TRBD1	TRBV6-1	TRBJ2-7	TGTGCCAGCAGTGCAACAGGGGACCCGTCCTACGAGCAGTACTTC	CASSATGDPSYEQYF
-	-	TRBV5-8	TRBJ1-5	TGTGCCAGCAGCGGGACTTTTGGTCAGCCCCAGCATTTT	CASSGTFGQPQHF
-	-	TRBV9	TRBJ2-2	TGTGCCAGCAGCGACCGGATCGAGGGGACACCTAACACCGGGGAGCTGTTTTTT	CASSDRIEGTPNTGELFF
-	-	TRBV6-5	TRBJ1-6	TGTGCCAGCAGTTCAGGGGCGAGCTCCTATAATTCACCCCTCCACTTT	CASSSGASSYNSPLHF
-	TRBD1	TRBV7-3	TRBJ2-6	TGTGCCAGCAGCTTAAAACCAGGGGGCTTCTCTGGGGCCAACGTCCTGACTTTC	CASSLKPGGFSGANVLTF
-	-	TRBV9	TRBJ2-1	TGTGCCAGCAGCGTAGGGATAGGAACGGGAGAGCAGTTCTTC	CASSVGIGTGEQFF
-	-	TRBV19	TRBJ1-3	TGTGCCAGTAGTGCCAGACAGCCAAGCTCTGGAAACACCATATATTTT	CASSARQPSSGNTIYF
-	-	TRBV5-4	TRBJ2-1	TGTGCCAGCAGCTATGGGGGCAAGAATGAGCAGTTCTTC	CASSYGGKNEQFF
-	-	TRBV4-1	TRBJ1-5	TGCGCCAGCAGCCAACAGGGGACAAGCAATCAGCCCCAGCATTTT	CASSQQGTSNQPQHF
-	-	TRBV28	TRBJ2-7	TGTGCCAGCAGTTCCGGGGCGGGACGGTACGAGCAGTACTTC	CASSSGAGRYEQYF
-	-	TRBV5-5	TRBJ1-1	TGTGCCAGCAGCTTCAGTACTAGTCGGCTGGAAGCTTTCTTT	CASSFSTSRLEAFF
-	TRBD1	TRBV5-1	TRBJ1-5	TGCGCCAGCAGCGGGGATAGTGGGGACAGGGGTAATCAGCCCCAGCATTTT	CASSGDSGDRGNQPQHF
-	TRBD1	TRBV30	TRBJ1-6	TGTGCCTGGAGTCCGACAGGGGGCGCGTCACCCCTCCACTTT	CAWSPTGGASPLHF
-	-	TRBV4-1	TRBJ2-7	TGCGCCAGCAGCCAAGTAACCGGGACCTACGAGCAGTACTTC	CASSQVTGTYEQYF
-	-	TRBV5-1	TRBJ1-1	TGCGCCAGCAGCCGCAACAGGGAATTGAACACTGAAGCTTTCTTT	CASSRNRELNTEAFF
-	-	TRBV6-5	TRBJ2-1	TGTGCCAGCAGACTCCGGGACAGCGGGTACAATGAGCAGTTCTTC	CASRLRDSGYNEQFF
-	-	TRBV2	TRBJ1-4	TGTGCCAGCCGATTGCAGGTCACGAATGAAAAACTGTTTTTT	CASRLQVTNEKLFF
-	-	TRBV4-1	TRBJ2-5	TGCGCCAGCAGCCATTACGAGTTCCAAGAGACCCAGTACTTC	CASSHYEFQETQYF
-	TRBD1	TRBV25-1	TRBJ2-1	TGTGCCAGCAGCCCTGGTTCAGGGGGCTTTAATTGGGAGCAGTTCTTC	CASSPGSGGFNWEQFF
once	TRBD1	TRBV7-2	TRBJ1-2	TGTGCCAGCAGCTCTTCCTCCGGGACAGCCTATGGCTACACCTTC	CASSSSSGTAYGYTF
-	TRBD1	TRBV27	TRBJ1-2	TGTGCCGCGGGGGGGACAGGGGGCGACGGATATGGCTACACCTTC	CAAGGTGGDGYGYTF
-	-	TRBV30	TRBJ2-7	TGTGCCTGGAGTGTTATGTCCTCGTCCTACGAGCAGTACTTC	CAWSVMSSSYEQYF
-	TRBD2	TRBV9	TRBJ2-5	TGTGCCAGCAGCGTAAATCGCATCAGCGGGGGGTACCAAGAGACCCAGTACTTC	CASSVNRISGGYQETQYF
-	TRBD2	TRBV27	TRBJ2-7	TGTGCCAGCGGCTTTATAGCGGGAGGGCCGATAGAGCAGTACTTC	CASGFIAGGPIEQYF
-	TRBD1	TRBV27	TRBJ2-3	TGTGCCAGCAGCCCGGACAGGGGGCGGATCATAACGCAGTATTTT	CASSPDRGRIITQYF
-	-	TRBV5-6	TRBJ1-2	TGTGCCAGCACCCCCGGCGGCCTCTCGGGAAACACCTTC	CASTPGGLSGNTF
-	-	TRBV20-1	TRBJ1-1	TGCAGTGCTAGAGATCAGTATGGAGCTTTCTTT	CSARDQYGAFF
-	TRBD2	TRBV19	TRBJ2-4	TGTGCCAGCTCTCGGGGGGTCGTAAACATTCAGTACTTC	CASSRGVVNIQYF
once	TRBD1	TRBV10-3	TRBJ1-2	TGTGCCAGCCGAGGGGGCGAGGTGAGCTATGGCTACACCTTC	CASRGGEVSYGYTF
-	TRBD1	TRBV6-6	TRBJ1-5	TGTGCCAGCAGTCCGGGACAGCAGAATCAGCCCCAGCATTTT	CASSPGQQNQPQHF
-	TRBD1	TRBV7-9	TRBJ2-7	TGTGCCAGCAGCTTATCAGGACAGGGATTGGTAACGTACTTC	CASSLSGQGLVTYF
-	TRBD2	TRBV10-1	TRBJ2-1	TGCGCCAGCAGCCCGGGACTAGGGAGAAATGAGCAGTTCTTC	CASSPGLGRNEQFF
-	-	TRBV28	TRBJ1-5	TGTGCCAGCAGGGAGGGGACGGGGGACCCCCTAAAGCGGCCCCAGCATTTT	CASREGTGDPLKRPQHF
-	TRBD2	TRBV10-1	TRBJ2-3	TGCGCCAGTAGCTGGACTAGATTCCCAGATACGCAGTATTTT	CASSWTRFPDTQYF
once	TRBD2	TRBV27	TRBJ2-7	TGTGCCAGCAGTTCACCCGACGGGAGCGGGGAGCTCTACGAGCAGTACTTC	CASSSPDGSGELYEQYF
-	-	TRBV7-3	TRBJ1-6	TGTGCCAGCAGCCCCGGATCGGGGAATTCACCCCTCCACTTT	CASSPGSGNSPLHF
-	-	TRBV5-1	TRBJ1-1	TGCGCCAGCAACCGGGGGGATTACACTGAAGCTTTCTTT	CASNRGDYTEAFF
-	TRBD1	TRBV5-1	TRBJ2-7	TGCGCCAGCAGCACGGGACAGGGAACCTACGAGCAGTACTTC	CASSTGQGTYEQYF
-	-	TRBV30	TRBJ2-1	TGTGCCTGGTCTCTCTTAGGAGATGAGCAGTTCTTC	CAWSLLGDEQFF
-	-	TRBV28	TRBJ1-2	TGTGCCAGCGCACCACGGGGGGCGCTTGATGGCTACACCTTC	CASAPRGALDGYTF
-	TRBD1	TRBV28	TRBJ1-1	TGTGCCAGCAGTGAAGGACAGGGAATATTCATGAACACTGAAGCTTTCTTT	CASSEGQGIFMNTEAFF
-	-	TRBV13	TRBJ2-7	TGTGCCAGCAGTCAATGGGGCAGTTCCTACGAGCAGTACTTC	CASSQWGSSYEQYF
-	-	TRBV7-9	TRBJ2-7	TGTGCCAGCAGCTCATTCGTTGGACTGAGCAATTACGAGCAGTACTTC	CASSSFVGLSNYEQYF
-	TRBD2	TRBV28	TRBJ2-1	TGTGCCAGCAGTTTACGGCGGGAGCCCCCCTACAATGAGCAGTTCTTC	CASSLRREPPYNEQFF
-	TRBD2	TRBV5-6	TRBJ2-7	TGTGCCAGCAGCTTGTGGCATATAGCGGGACCGACCTTATCCGAGCAGTACTTC	CASSLWHIAGPTLSEQYF
-	-	TRBV30	TRBJ2-7	TGTGCCTGCCGTGGGGGGGGGCAAAACGAGCAGTACTTC	CACRGGGQNEQYF
-	-	TRBV6-4	TRBJ2-6	TGTGCCAGCAGTGGGGGCTTTGGGGCCAACGTCCTGACTTTC	CASSGGFGANVLTF
-	-	TRBV19	TRBJ1-1	TGTGCCAGTAGCACAGGGTTAAACACTGAAGCTTTCTTT	CASSTGLNTEAFF
once	TRBD1	TRBV25-1	TRBJ2-7	TGTGCCAGCAGTGGGCCGACGGACAGGTGGGCCTCCTACGAGCAGTACTTC	CASSGPTDRWASYEQYF
-	TRBD1	TRBV6-5	TRBJ2-2	TGTGCCAGCAGAAAGAACAGGGGGCCCACCGGGGAGCTGTTTTTT	CASRKNRGPTGELFF
-	TRBD1	TRBV10-2	TRBJ2-7	TGCGCCAGCCAGTGGGGACAGGGTTTATCCTCCTCCTACGAGCAGTACTTC	CASQWGQGLSSSYEQYF
-	-	TRBV5-1	TRBJ1-1	TGCGCCAGCAGCTTACAGGGAGACACTGAAGCTTTCTTT	CASSLQGDTEAFF